The 32 T cell receptor beta chains given below trace back to one sample, sequenced in a study of blood T cells in healthy people across ages. Next came a second PCR, run for roughly 7 to 12 cycles, which used a sample-barcoded 5' primer along with a J-beta primer mix. TCRdb re-analysed the 5' RACE reads in MiXCR, keeping a single row per CDR3 protein. The profile shows around 1.5 million distinct CDR3 sequences, approximately 63% of them singletons. What was sequenced was blood. Receptors originate from a man aged 18-30 years in good health.

This chain links TRBV6-2 or TRBV6-3 with TRBJ2-7; 9 nucleotides match TRBD1. The CDR3 sequence is 17 residues long. Trimming cost V 2 bases and J 0 bases; bases outside gene matches: 8. Germline assignment: CDR1 MNHEY and CDR2 SVGEGT. DNA of the CDR3: TGTGCCAGCAGTTACGGACCTGGGACAGGGAGCTCCTACGAGCAGTACTTC. Its translation: CASSYGPGTGSSYEQYF.

V and J are TRBV6-6 and TRBJ1-2; unclear D gene. From germline, CDR1 is MNHNY and CDR2 SVGAGI (reference sequence). CDR3 length equals 14 residues. The V end was cut by 4 bases, the J end by 4 bases, with 13 bases between. The CDR3 nucleotides are TGTGCCAGCAGTTCAGGCGAGGGCGGCTATGGCTACACCTTC. Residues: CASSSGEGGYGYTF.

The chain uses TRBV6-1 and TRBJ1-1; 11 nucleotides agree with TRBD1. Germline-derived CDR1 and CDR2 are MNHNS and SASEGT. V was clipped by 6 bases and J by 8 bases; unmatched bases: 5. The CDR3 has 13 amino acids. Written as DNA, the CDR3 is TGTGCCAGCAGAATCGGGACAGGGGGAGAAGCTTTCTTT. Its protein is CASRIGTGGEAFF.

The V call is TRBV4-2, the J call TRBJ2-3; tentatively, D is TRBD1 (6 bases). CDR3 length: 15 residues. Germline assignment: CDR1 LGHNA and CDR2 YNFKEQ. V lost 7 bases and J 3 bases, leaving 17 bases between the germline ends. DNA of the CDR3: TGTGCCAGCACTAAAAGGGGGAGTGGAACAGATACGCAGTATTTT. Protein sequence: CASTKRGSGTDTQYF.

The chain uses TRBV7-9 and TRBJ1-1; the D is unclear. The CDR3 totals 15 residues. The germline gives CDR1 SEHNR, CDR2 FQNEAQ (reference sequence). V lost 5 bases, J lost 1 base, and 14 bases lay in between. The CDR3 DNA reads as TGTGCCAGCAGCCCCAACGAGGCGGGGAACACTGAAGCTTTCTTT. It yields the protein CASSPNEAGNTEAFF.

In its sample, this clonotype was seen many times. The genes are TRBV20-1 and TRBJ2-1; 12 nucleotides match TRBD2. Germline V gene sequence: CDR1 DFQATT, CDR2 SNEGSKA (reference sequence). This CDR3 region has 15 residues. Trimming at V came to 3 bases and at J to 9 bases, leaving 9 bases not matched to a gene. The CDR3 region has the DNA TGCAGTGCTAGTGGCCCTAGCGGGAGGGCTATTGAGCAGTTCTTC. This encodes CSASGPSGRAIEQFF.

This clonotype appeared a single time. This chain connects TRBV21-1 to TRBJ1-1. TRBV21-1 is designated a pseudogene. This CDR3 comprises 10 residues. CDR3 bases: TGTGCCAGCATCGGGTCTGAAGCTTTCTTT. Its translation: CASIGSEAFF.

The CDR3 bases are TGTGCCATCTTGGGGGATTACTCCTACAATGAGCAGTTCTTC. It encodes CAILGDYSYNEQFF. The chain joins TRBV10-3 to TRBJ2-1; possibly TRBD1 or TRBD2 for D (5 bases each). V lost 8 bases, J lost 0 bases, and 11 bases lay in between. Germline loops: CDR1 ENHRY, CDR2 SYGVKD. The CDR3 totals 14 residues.

This clonotype has more than one count but fewer than ten. The rearrangement uses TRBV6-5 and TRBJ2-3; tentatively, D is TRBD2 (5 bases). V dropped 6 bases and J dropped 2 bases, with 9 bases sitting between them. The germline V gene encodes CDR1 MNHEY and CDR2 SVGAGI. CDR3 length equals 13 residues. The CDR3 sequence: CASRGSDTDTQYF. The DNA of the CDR3 is TGTGCCAGCAGGGGTAGCGACACAGATACGCAGTATTTT.

The chain uses TRBV11-2 and TRBJ2-4, with TRBD2 as a possible D gene (6 bases). The end of the DNA fits TRBJ2-7 better, so the J call may be wrong. Per the germline V gene, CDR1 is SGHAT and CDR2 is FQNNGV. The CDR3 has 14 residues. The CDR3 reads CASSLPGLLPEQYF. As DNA, the CDR3 is TGTGCCAGCAGCCTCCCGGGACTTCTCCCCGAGCAGTACTTC.

The CDR3 sequence: CASRLWDQPQHF. Here the CDR3 DNA reads TGTGCCAGCAGGCTGTGGGATCAGCCCCAGCATTTT. The V and J genes are TRBV6-2 or TRBV6-3 and TRBJ1-5; D unclear. The CDR3 totals 12 residues. Trimming removed 6 bases at V and 5 bases at J, with 8 bases between. Looked up from germline, CDR1 is MNHEY and CDR2 is SVGEGT.

V gene TRBV7-6 combines with J gene TRBJ2-3; D ambiguous. The length of the CDR3 is 14 residues. V lost 0 bases to trimming and J lost 5 bases, with 9 bases between them. The germline gives CDR1 SGHVS, CDR2 FNYEAQ. The CDR3 is CASSLAVLGDTQYF. The CDR3 DNA is TGTGCCAGCAGCTTAGCGGTGCTGGGAGATACGCAGTATTTT.

This clonotype was seen just once. J is TRBJ1-6 and V is TRBV5-6; D possibly corresponds to TRBD1 (6 bases). Trimming cost V 3 bases and J 7 bases, with 11 bases left between them. Germline CDR1 reads SGHDT; CDR2 reads YYEEEE. This CDR3 has 14 amino acids. The DNA of the CDR3 is TGTGCCAGCAGCTCCGGCAGGGGAAATTCACCCCTCCACTTT. As protein: CASSSGRGNSPLHF.

The J gene is TRBJ2-3, the V gene TRBV7-8; 8 bases are a match to TRBD2. The CDR3 is made up of 14 amino acids. The V segment lost 2 bases and the J segment 6 bases; nucleotides outside the gene matches: 4. Germline CDR1 is SGHVS and CDR2 is FQNEAQ. CDR3 protein: CASSLITGGDTQYF. CDR3 sequence (DNA): TGTGCCAGCAGCTTAATTACGGGAGGGGATACGCAGTATTTT.

V usage is TRBV4-1 and J usage is TRBJ2-5; 8 positions match TRBD1. After removal of 1 base from V and 4 bases from J, the junction contained 5 bases not matched to a gene. Per the germline V gene, CDR1 is MGHRA and CDR2 is YSYEKL. This CDR3 region has 15 residues. The CDR3 loop reads CASSQAGGGGETQYF. The CDR3 DNA follows: TGCGCCAGCAGCCAAGCAGGGGGCGGAGGAGAGACCCAGTACTTC.

The rearrangement uses TRBV15 and TRBJ2-7; the D is unclear. Trimming shortened V by 0 bases and J by 2 bases, and 5 bases separated the two germline ends. The CDR3 sequence is 13 residues long. Per germline, CDR1 LNHNV and CDR2 YYDKDF (reference sequence). The CDR3 nucleotides are TGTGCCACCAGCAGAGATTTCACCTACGAGCAGTACTTC. Its translation: CATSRDFTYEQYF.

The gene calls are TRBV20-1 and TRBJ2-5; 16 positions agree with TRBD2. V shed 4 bases and J 4 bases; nucleotides not matched to a gene: 9. This CDR3 is built from 17 residues. Germline CDR1 is DFQATT and CDR2 is SNEGSKA (reference sequence). CDR3 region: CSAIPGTSGRAGETQYF. The DNA for the CDR3 is TGCAGTGCTATTCCCGGGACTAGCGGGAGGGCCGGAGAGACCCAGTACTTC.

V is TRBV5-1 and J is TRBJ2-1, with 7 bases lining up with TRBD2. TRBJ2-7 matches the DNA end more closely, so the J call is doubtful. Germline assignment: CDR1 SGHRS and CDR2 YFSETQ. CDR3 length: 14 residues. CDR3 sequence: CASSSSGDGREQYF. In nucleotides, the CDR3 is TGCGCCAGCAGCTCGAGCGGGGACGGACGCGAGCAGTACTTC.

V usage is TRBV27 and J usage is TRBJ2-5; 8 bases agree with TRBD1. The end of the DNA is better explained by TRBJ2-7, so the J call may be wrong. The CDR3 sequence is 15 residues long. CDR1 is MNHEY, CDR2 SMNVEV, per germline (reference sequence). CDR3 protein: CASSARDRLTYEQYF. The CDR3 region has the DNA TGTGCCAGCAGTGCAAGGGACAGGCTAACCTACGAGCAGTACTTC.

For the CDR3, the DNA is TGTGCCAGCAGTTTATCAACTAGCGGGAGATACAATGAGCAGTTCTTC. It codes for CASSLSTSGRYNEQFF. This rearrangement joins TRBV27 to TRBJ2-1; 11 nucleotides match TRBD2. The CDR3 totals 16 residues. The germline gives CDR1 MNHEY, CDR2 SMNVEV (reference sequence). Losses at the gene ends were 0 bases for V and 4 bases for J; bases not matched to a gene: 2.

Comment on this clonotype: At one end, the junction sequence differs from germline, possibly due to a read error. The chain uses TRBV7-8 and TRBJ2-4, with D possibly TRBD2 on 6 matching bases. Near its end, the DNA agrees better with TRBJ2-7, so the J call may be wrong. Germline CDR1 reads SGHVS; CDR2 reads FQNEAQ. The CDR3 totals 13 residues. In DNA form, the CDR3 reads TGTGTCAGCAGCCCACTAGGAGGGTACGAGCAGTACTTC. It is translated as CVSSPLGGYEQYF.

This chain uses TRBV6-8 with TRBJ2-7, with 10 bases identical to TRBD2. The CDR3 is 14 residues long. CDR1 MNHGY and CDR2 SAAAGT come from the germline V gene. V shed 6 bases, J shed 6 bases, and the junction held 8 bases outside the gene matches. The CDR3 DNA sequence: TGTGCCAGCAGACCCAGGACTAGCGGTGGCGAGCAGTACTTC. The encoded protein is CASRPRTSGGEQYF.

This chain links TRBV30 with TRBJ2-1, with D tentatively TRBD2 (5 bases). Germline V gene lookup returns CDR1 GTSNPN and CDR2 SVGIG (reference sequence). The CDR3 loop spans 13 amino acids. V was pared by 1 base and J by 5 bases, with 9 bases between. The CDR3 loop reads CAWSAGYNNEQFF. The CDR3 coding sequence is TGTGCCTGGAGTGCGGGATATAACAATGAGCAGTTCTTC.

The V gene is TRBV3-1, the J gene TRBJ2-5; D is perhaps TRBD1 (5 bases). The ends were cut back, 2 bases at V and 11 bases at J, with 24 bases in the middle. Germline values: CDR1 LGHDT, CDR2 YNNKEL (reference sequence). There are 16 residues in the CDR3. The DNA of the CDR3 is TGTGCCAGCAGCCAAAAACTTCGGACAATCCATGGGGTGCAGTACTTC. It yields the protein CASSQKLRTIHGVQYF.

V is TRBV11-2 and J is TRBJ2-1, with a possible D match to TRBD2 (6 bases). Germline CDR1 SGHAT, CDR2 FQNNGV. The ends were cut back, 8 bases at V and 4 bases at J, with 15 bases in the middle. The CDR3 contains 14 residues. Here the CDR3 reads CASVGSGFYNEQFF. CDR3 DNA sequence: TGTGCCAGCGTTGGTAGCGGTTTTTACAATGAGCAGTTCTTC. Using reference TRBV11-2 and TRBJ2-1 for the parts outside the CDR3, the full variable domain is EAGVAQSPRYKIIEKRQSVAFWCNPISGHATLYWYQQILGQGPKLLIQFQNNGVVDDSQLPKDRFSAERLKGVDSTLKIQPAKLEDSAVYLCASVGSGFYNEQFFGPGTRLTVL.

This clonotype occurred a few times. The chain joins TRBV29-1 to TRBJ2-7; 10 bases fit TRBD1. The J segment lost 0 bases and the V segment lost 6 bases, leaving 5 bases of the junction unmatched. CDR1 is SQVTM and CDR2 is ANQGSEA in the germline V gene. The CDR3 is made up of 14 amino acids. The CDR3 spells CSVAGTGASYEQYF. For the CDR3, the DNA is TGCAGCGTAGCCGGGACAGGGGCCTCCTACGAGCAGTACTTC.

The rearrangement joins TRBV20-1 to TRBJ2-1, with 7 bases matching TRBD2. This CDR3 has 14 amino acids. Germline trimming cut 6 bases from V and 2 bases from J; bases unmatched to any gene: 7. The germline gives CDR1 DFQATT, CDR2 SNEGSKA (reference sequence). As DNA, the CDR3 is TGCAGTGCACCCGTTGGGGGGGCCTACAATGAGCAGTTCTTC. It yields the protein CSAPVGGAYNEQFF.

The gene calls are TRBV2 and TRBJ2-1, with a weak D call TRBD2 (5 bases). This CDR3 spans 15 amino acids. Germline CDR1 reads SNHLY; CDR2 reads FYNNEI. V gave up 1 base and J gave up 9 bases, with 16 bases separating them. The CDR3 sequence: CASSEGLAPSGEQFF. CDR3 DNA: TGTGCCAGCAGTGAAGGGCTAGCCCCCTCCGGTGAGCAGTTCTTC.

This rearrangement joins TRBV5-1 to TRBJ2-1; TRBD2 might be the D (5 bases). V gave up 4 bases and J gave up 5 bases, with 13 bases separating them. CDR3 length: 14 amino acids. CDR1 and CDR2 (germline): SGHRS, YFSETQ. This CDR3 reads CASSLPSGHNEQFF. The DNA for the CDR3 is TGCGCCAGCAGCCTGCCCAGCGGACACAATGAGCAGTTCTTC.

The rearrangement uses TRBV27 and TRBJ2-1, with D perhaps matching TRBD1 (6 bases). Trimming removed 7 bases from V and 4 bases from J, with 14 bases in between. Germline CDR1 is MNHEY and CDR2 is SMNVEV (reference sequence). The CDR3 has 14 residues. The CDR3 sequence: CASTYRDPYNEQFF. Written as DNA, the CDR3 is TGTGCCAGCACATACAGGGACCCATACAATGAGCAGTTCTTC.

This chain connects TRBV11-2 to TRBJ1-1; D call uncertain. Trimming stripped 5 bases from V and 4 bases from J, with 5 bases between. Germline values: CDR1 SGHAT, CDR2 FQNNGV. The CDR3 is 11 amino acids. The CDR3 sequence: CASSRITEAFF. DNA of the CDR3: TGTGCCAGCAGCCGAATCACTGAAGCTTTCTTT.

The chain carries TRBV6-1 and TRBJ2-5; a possible D gene is TRBD2 (6 bases). With the DNA end fitting TRBJ2-4 better, the J assignment may be wrong. Germline CDR1 MNHNS, CDR2 SASEGT. The CDR3 loop spans 14 amino acids. Here the CDR3 DNA reads TGTGCCACTGAGGAGGGATCGACCAAAAACATTCAGTACTTC. Amino acid sequence: CATEEGSTKNIQYF.